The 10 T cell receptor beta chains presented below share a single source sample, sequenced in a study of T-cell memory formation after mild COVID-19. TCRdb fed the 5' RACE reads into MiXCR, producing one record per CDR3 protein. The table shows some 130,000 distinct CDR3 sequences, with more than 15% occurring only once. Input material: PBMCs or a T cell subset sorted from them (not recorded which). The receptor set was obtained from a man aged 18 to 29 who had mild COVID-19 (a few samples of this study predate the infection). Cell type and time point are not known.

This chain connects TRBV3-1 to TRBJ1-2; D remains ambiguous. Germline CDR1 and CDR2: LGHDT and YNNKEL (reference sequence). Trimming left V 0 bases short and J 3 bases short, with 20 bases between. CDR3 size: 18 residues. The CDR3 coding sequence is TGTGCCAGCAGCCAAGAAGAACGTTACGGCAGGCGATACTATGGCTACACCTTC. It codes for CASSQEERYGRRYYGYTF.

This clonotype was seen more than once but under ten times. This CDR3 reads CSAVTSTDTQYF. CDR3 in DNA: TGCAGTGCTGTCACAAGCACAGATACGCAGTATTTT. This rearrangement joins TRBV20-1 to TRBJ2-3; D unresolved. Germline V gives CDR1 DFQATT, CDR2 SNEGSKA (reference sequence). The CDR3 totals 12 residues. With 5 bases removed from V and 0 bases from J, the gap between germline ends came to 6 bases.

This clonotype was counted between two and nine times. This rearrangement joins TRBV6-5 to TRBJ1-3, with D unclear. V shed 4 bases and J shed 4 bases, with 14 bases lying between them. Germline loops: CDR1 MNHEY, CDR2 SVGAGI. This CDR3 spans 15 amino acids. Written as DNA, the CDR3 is TGTGCCAGCAGTTTACGGGCCGCCGTGGGAAACACCATATATTTT. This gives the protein CASSLRAAVGNTIYF.

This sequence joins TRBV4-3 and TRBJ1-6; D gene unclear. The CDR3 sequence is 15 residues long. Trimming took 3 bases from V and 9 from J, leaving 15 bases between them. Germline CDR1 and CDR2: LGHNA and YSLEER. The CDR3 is CASSHGRGRASPLHF. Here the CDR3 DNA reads TGCGCCAGCAGCCACGGGCGTGGGAGGGCTTCACCCCTCCACTTT.

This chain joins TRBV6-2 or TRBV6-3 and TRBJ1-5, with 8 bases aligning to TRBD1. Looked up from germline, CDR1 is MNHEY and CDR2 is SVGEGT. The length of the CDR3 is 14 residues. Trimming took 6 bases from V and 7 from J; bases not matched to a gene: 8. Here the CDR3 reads CASSPDRGWQPQHF. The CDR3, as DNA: TGTGCCAGCAGCCCCGACAGGGGCTGGCAGCCCCAGCATTTT.

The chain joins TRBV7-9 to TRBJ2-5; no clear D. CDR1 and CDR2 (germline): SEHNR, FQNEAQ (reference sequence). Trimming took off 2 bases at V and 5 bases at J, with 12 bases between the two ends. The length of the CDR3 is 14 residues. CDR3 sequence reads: CASSLSGSTETQYF. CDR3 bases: TGTGCCAGCAGCTTATCCGGCTCCACGGAGACCCAGTACTTC.

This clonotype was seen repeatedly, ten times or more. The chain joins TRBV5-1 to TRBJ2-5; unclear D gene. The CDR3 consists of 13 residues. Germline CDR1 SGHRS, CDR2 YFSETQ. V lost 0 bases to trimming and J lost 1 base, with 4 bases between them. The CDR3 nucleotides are TGCGCCAGCAGCTTGGGGGCCCAAGAGACCCAGTACTTC. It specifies CASSLGAQETQYF.

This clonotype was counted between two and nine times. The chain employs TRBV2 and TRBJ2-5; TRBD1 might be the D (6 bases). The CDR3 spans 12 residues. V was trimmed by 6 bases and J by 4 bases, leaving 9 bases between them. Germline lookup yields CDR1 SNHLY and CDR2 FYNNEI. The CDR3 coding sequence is TGTGCCAGCAGGGCGGACAGAGAGACCCAGTACTTC. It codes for CASRADRETQYF.

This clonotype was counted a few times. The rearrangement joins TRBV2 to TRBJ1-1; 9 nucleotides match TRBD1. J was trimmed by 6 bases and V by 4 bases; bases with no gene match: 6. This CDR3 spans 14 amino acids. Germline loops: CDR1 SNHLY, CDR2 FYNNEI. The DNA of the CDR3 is TGTGCCAGCAGTGTGCGACAGGGGGGCTCTGAAGCTTTCTTT. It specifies CASSVRQGGSEAFF. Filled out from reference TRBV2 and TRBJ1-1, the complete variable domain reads EPEVTQTPSHQVTQMGQEVILRCVPISNHLYFYWYRQILGQKVEFLVSFYNNEISEKSEIFDDQFSVERPDGSNFTLKIRSTKLEDSAMYFCASSVRQGGSEAFFGQGTRLTVV.

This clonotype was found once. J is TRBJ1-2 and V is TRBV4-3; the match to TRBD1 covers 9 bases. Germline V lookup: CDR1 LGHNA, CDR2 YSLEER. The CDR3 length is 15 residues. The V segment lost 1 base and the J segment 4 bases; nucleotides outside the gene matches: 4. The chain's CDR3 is CASSQVGTGFYGYTF. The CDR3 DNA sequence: TGCGCCAGCAGCCAAGTGGGGACAGGGTTCTATGGCTACACCTTC.